This T cell receptor beta chain was observed in a study of identical twins. Trimming took 2 bases from V and 0 from J, leaving 13 bases between them. The CDR3 length is 17 residues. Germline V gene lookup returns CDR1 MDHEN and CDR2 SYDVKM. From the 5' RACE reads, TCRdb called clonotypes with MiXCR, one entry per CDR3 protein. This table holds 1,800,000 or so distinct CDR3 sequences, around a third found once. The clonotype was recovered from a newborn girl in good health. The sample taken for sequencing was cord blood. The chain links TRBV28 to TRBJ2-2; possibly TRBD1 or TRBD2 for D (5 bases each). The CDR3 loop is CASSLMFGTTNTGELFF. CDR3 coding DNA: TGTGCCAGCAGTTTAATGTTTGGGACCACGAACACCGGGGAGCTGTTTTTT.